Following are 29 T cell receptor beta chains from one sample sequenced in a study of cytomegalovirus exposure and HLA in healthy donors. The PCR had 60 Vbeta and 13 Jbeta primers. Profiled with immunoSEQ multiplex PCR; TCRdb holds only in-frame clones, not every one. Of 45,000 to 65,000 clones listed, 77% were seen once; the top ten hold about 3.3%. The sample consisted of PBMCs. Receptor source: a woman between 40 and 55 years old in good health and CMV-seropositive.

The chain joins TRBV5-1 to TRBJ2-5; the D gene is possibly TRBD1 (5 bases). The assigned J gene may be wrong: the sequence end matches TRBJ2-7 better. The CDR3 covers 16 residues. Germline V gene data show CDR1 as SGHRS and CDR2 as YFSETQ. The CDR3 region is CASSLDSPGNSYEQYF. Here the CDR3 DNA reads TGCGCCAGCAGCTTGGATTCCCCAGGGAACTCCTACGAGCAGTACTTC.

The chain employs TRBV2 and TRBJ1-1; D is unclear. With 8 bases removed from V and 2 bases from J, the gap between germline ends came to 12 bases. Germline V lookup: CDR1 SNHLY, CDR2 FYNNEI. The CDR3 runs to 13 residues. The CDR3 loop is CASARRSNTEAFF. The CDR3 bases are TGTGCCAGCGCCCGGAGGAGCAACACTGAAGCTTTCTTT. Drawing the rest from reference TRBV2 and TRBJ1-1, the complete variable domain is EPEVTQTPSHQVTQMGQEVILRCVPISNHLYFYWYRQILGQKVEFLVSFYNNEISEKSEIFDDQFSVERPDGSNFTLKIRSTKLEDSAMYFCASARRSNTEAFFGQGTRLTVV.

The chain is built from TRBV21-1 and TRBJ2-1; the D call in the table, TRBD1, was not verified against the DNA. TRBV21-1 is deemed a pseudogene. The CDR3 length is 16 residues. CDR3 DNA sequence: TGTGCCAGCAGCAAACCTCCGGGACATTCCTACAATGAGCAGTTCTTC. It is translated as CASSKPPGHSYNEQFF.

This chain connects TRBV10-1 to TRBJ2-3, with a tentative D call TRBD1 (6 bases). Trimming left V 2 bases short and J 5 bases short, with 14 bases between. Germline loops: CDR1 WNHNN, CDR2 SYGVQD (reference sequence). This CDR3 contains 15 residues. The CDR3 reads CASSETWGLGDTQYF. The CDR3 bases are TGCGCCAGCAGTGAGACCTGGGGGCTGGGAGATACGCAGTATTTT.

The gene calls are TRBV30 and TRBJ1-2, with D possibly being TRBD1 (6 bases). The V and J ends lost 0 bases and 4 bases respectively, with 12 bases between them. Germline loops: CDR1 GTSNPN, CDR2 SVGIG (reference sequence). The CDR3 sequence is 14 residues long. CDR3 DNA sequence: TGTGCCTGGAGTGTAGTAAGGGGGATCTATGGCTACACCTTC. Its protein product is CAWSVVRGIYGYTF. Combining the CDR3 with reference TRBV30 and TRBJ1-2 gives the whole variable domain SQTIHQWPATLVQPVGSPLSLECTVEGTSNPNLYWYRQAAGRGLQLLFYSVGIGQISSEVPQNLSASRPQDRQFILSSKKLLLSDSGFYLCAWSVVRGIYGYTFGSGTRLTVV.

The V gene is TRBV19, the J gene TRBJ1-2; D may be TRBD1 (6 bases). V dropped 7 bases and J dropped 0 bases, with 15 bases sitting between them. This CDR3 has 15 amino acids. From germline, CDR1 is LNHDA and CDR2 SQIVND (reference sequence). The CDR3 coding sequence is TGTGCCAGTAAGCTGGTGGGGGCGTCTAACTATGGCTACACCTTC. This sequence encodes CASKLVGASNYGYTF.

CDR3 loop: CASANTYEQYF. The CDR3 coding sequence is TGTGCCAGCGCCAACACCTACGAGCAGTACTTC. V gene TRBV7-9 combines with J gene TRBJ2-7, with D uncertain. Trimming cost V 8 bases and J 2 bases, with 7 bases left between them. Looked up from germline, CDR1 is SEHNR and CDR2 is FQNEAQ (reference sequence). This CDR3 is 11 amino acids long.

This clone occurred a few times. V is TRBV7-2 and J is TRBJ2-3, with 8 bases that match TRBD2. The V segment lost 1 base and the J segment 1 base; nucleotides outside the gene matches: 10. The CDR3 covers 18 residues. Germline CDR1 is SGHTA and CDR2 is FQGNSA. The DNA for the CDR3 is TGTGCCAGCAGCTTAGATCGGGGGGGCCTTCTCGGCACAGATACGCAGTATTTT. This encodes CASSLDRGGLLGTDTQYF.

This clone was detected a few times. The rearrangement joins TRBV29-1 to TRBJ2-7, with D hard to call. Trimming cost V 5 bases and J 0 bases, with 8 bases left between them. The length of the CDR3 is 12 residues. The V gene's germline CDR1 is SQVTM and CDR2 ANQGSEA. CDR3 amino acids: CSVSGPSYEQYF. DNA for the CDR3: TGCAGCGTTAGTGGGCCCTCCTACGAGCAGTACTTC.

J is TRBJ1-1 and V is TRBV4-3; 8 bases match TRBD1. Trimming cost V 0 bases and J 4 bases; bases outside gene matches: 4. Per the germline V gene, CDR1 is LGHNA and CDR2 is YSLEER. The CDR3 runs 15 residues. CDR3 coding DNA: TGCGCCAGCAGCCAAGACAGGGGGCCAGTCACTGAAGCTTTCTTT. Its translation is CASSQDRGPVTEAFF.

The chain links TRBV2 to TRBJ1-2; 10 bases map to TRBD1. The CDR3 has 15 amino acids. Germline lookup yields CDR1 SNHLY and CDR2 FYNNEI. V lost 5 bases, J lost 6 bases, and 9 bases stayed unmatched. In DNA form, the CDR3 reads TGTGCCAGCAGTCGTTCGGGACAGGGGAGTGATGGCTACACCTTC. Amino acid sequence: CASSRSGQGSDGYTF.

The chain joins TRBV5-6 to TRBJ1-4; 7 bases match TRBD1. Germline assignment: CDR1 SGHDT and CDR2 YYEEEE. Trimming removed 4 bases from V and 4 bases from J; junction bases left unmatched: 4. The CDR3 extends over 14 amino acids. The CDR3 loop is CASSPNRGNEKLFF. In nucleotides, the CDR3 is TGTGCCAGCAGCCCTAACAGGGGTAATGAAAAACTGTTTTTT. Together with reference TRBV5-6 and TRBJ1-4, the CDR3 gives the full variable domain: DAGVTQSPTHLIKTRGQQVTLRCSPKSGHDTVSWYQQALGQGPQFIFQYYEEEERQRGNFPDRFSGHQFPNYSSELNVNALLLGDSALYLCASSPNRGNEKLFFGSGTQLSVL.

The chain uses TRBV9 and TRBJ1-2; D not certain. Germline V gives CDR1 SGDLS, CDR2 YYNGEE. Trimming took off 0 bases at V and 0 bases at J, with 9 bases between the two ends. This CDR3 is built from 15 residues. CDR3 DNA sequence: TGTGCCAGCAGCGTAGATCTGCGAGCTAACTATGGCTACACCTTC. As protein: CASSVDLRANYGYTF.

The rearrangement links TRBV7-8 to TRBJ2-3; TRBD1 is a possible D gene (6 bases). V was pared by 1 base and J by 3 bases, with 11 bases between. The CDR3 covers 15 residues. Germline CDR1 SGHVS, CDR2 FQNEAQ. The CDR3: CASSLGAGVTDTQYF. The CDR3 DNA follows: TGTGCCAGCAGCTTAGGGGCAGGGGTGACAGATACGCAGTATTTT. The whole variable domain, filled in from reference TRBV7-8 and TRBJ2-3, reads GAGVSQSPRYKVAKRGQDVALRCDPISGHVSLFWYQQALGQGPEFLTYFQNEAQLDKSGLPSDRFFAERPEGSVSTLKIQRTQQEDSAVYLCASSLGAGVTDTQYFGPGTRLTVL.

Here the CDR3 DNA reads TGCGCCAGCAGCCTTGGTGGGGGCCGCAGCTCTGGGGCCAACGTCCTGACTTTC. It translates to CASSLGGGRSSGANVLTF. This rearrangement joins TRBV4-1 to TRBJ2-6; D perhaps matches TRBD1 (6 bases). Trimming pared 4 bases from V and 0 bases from J, leaving 16 bases between. This CDR3 spans 18 amino acids. Germline CDR1 is MGHRA and CDR2 is YSYEKL.

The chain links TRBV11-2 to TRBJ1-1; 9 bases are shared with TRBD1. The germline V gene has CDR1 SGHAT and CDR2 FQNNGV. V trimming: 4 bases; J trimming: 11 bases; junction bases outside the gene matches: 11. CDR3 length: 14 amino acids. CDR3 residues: CASSSLQGAQLAFF. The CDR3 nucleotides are TGTGCCAGCAGCTCCCTACAGGGGGCTCAGTTGGCTTTCTTT.

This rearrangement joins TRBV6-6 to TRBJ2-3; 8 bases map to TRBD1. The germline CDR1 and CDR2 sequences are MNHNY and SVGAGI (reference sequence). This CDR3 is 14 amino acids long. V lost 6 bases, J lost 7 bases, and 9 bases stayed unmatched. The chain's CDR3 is CASSVVRGRNTQYF. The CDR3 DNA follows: TGTGCCAGCAGCGTCGTCAGGGGGCGAAATACGCAGTATTTT.

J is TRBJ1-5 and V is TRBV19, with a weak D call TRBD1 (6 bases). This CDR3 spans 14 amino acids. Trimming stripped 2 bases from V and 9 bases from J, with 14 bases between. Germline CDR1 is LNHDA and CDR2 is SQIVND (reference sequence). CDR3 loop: CASSIRTVARPQHF. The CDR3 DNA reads TGTGCCAGTAGTATACGGACAGTAGCTAGGCCCCAGCATTTT.

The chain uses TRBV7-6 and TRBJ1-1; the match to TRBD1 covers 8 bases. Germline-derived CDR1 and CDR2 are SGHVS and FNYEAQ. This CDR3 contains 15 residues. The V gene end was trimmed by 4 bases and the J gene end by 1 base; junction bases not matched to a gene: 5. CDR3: CASSSTGQGNTEAFF. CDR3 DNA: TGTGCCAGCAGCTCAACAGGACAGGGGAACACTGAAGCTTTCTTT.

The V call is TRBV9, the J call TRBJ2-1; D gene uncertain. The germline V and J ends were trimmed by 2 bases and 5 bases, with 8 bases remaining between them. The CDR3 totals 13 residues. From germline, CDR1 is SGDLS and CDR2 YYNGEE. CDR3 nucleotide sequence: TGTGCCAGCAGCGTTTTAGTCCACAATGAGCAGTTCTTC. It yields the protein CASSVLVHNEQFF.

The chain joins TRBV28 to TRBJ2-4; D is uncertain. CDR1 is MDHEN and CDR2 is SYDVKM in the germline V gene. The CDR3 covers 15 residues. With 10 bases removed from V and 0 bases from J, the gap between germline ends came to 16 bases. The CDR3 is CAISRSDLAKNIQYF. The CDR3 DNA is TGTGCCATATCCAGGTCAGACCTAGCCAAAAACATTCAGTACTTC.

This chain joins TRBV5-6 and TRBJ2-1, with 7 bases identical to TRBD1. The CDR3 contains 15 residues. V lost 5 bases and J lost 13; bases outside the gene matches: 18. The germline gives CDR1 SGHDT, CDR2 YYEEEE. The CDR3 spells CASRHGQVVAYGQFF. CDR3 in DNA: TGTGCCAGCAGACACGGACAGGTCGTTGCCTATGGACAGTTCTTC.

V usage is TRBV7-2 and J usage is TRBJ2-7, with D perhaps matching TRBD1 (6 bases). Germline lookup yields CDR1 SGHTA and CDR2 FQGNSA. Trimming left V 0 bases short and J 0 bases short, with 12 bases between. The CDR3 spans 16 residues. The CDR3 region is CASSLAGAASSYEQYF. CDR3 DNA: TGTGCCAGCAGCTTAGCGGGGGCCGCTAGCTCCTACGAGCAGTACTTC. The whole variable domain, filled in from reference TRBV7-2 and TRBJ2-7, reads GAGVSQSPSNKVTEKGKDVELRCDPISGHTALYWYRQSLGQGLEFLIYFQGNSAPDKSGLPSDRFSAERTGGSVSTLTIQRTQQEDSAVYLCASSLAGAASSYEQYFGPGTRLTVT.

The CDR3: CASSDGTRGEQFF. In DNA, the CDR3 is TGTGCCAGCAGCGACGGGACGCGGGGTGAGCAGTTCTTC. V usage is TRBV5-6 and J usage is TRBJ2-1, with D tentatively TRBD2 (6 bases). The CDR3 totals 13 residues. CDR1 is SGHDT and CDR2 is YYEEEE in the germline V gene. Between the trimmed V and J ends, which lost 4 bases and 9 bases, there was a span of 14 bases.

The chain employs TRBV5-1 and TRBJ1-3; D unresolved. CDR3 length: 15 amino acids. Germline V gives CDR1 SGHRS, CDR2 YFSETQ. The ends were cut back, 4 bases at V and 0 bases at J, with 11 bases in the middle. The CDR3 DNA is TGCGCCAGCAGCCCCGCATCCGGCTCTGGAAACACCATATATTTT. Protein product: CASSPASGSGNTIYF.

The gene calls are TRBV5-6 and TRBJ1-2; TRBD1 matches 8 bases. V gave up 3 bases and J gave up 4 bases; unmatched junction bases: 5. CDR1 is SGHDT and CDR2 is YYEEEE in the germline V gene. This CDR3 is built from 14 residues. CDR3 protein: CASSSTGAGYGYTF. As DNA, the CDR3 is TGTGCCAGCAGCTCGACAGGGGCTGGCTATGGCTACACCTTC.

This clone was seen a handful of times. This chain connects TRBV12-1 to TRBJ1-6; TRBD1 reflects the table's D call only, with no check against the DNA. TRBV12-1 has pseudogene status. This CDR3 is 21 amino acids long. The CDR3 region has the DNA TGTGCCAGCAGCTCTTCAACCGGGACAGGGGGTCCTCCGGATGATAATTCACCCCTCCACTTT. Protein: CASSSSTGTGGPPDDNSPLHF.

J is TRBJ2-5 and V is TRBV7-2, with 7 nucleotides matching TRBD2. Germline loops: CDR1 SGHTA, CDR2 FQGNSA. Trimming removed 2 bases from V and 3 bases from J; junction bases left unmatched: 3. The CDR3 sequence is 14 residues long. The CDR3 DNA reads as TGTGCCAGCAGCTTAAGTGGGGGGGAAGAGACCCAGTACTTC. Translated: CASSLSGGEETQYF.

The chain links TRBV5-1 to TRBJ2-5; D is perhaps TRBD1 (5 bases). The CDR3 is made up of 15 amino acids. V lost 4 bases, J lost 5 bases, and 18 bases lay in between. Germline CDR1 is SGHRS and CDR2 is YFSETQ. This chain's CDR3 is CASSAYKWGMETQYF. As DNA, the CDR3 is TGCGCCAGCAGCGCTTACAAATGGGGCATGGAGACCCAGTACTTC.